The count of the clone carrying this TCR beta chain is one. Its antigen is unknown. This record comes from a study of cytomegalovirus exposure and HLA in healthy donors. The study ran its PCR with 60 Vbeta and 13 Jbeta primers. Profiling relied on immunoSEQ multiplex PCR, and the TCRdb table lists in-frame clones only, not all of them. The sample has about 110,000 clones; over 65% are singletons. The CDR3 has 15 residues. Per the germline V gene, CDR1 is SGHKS and CDR2 is YYEKEE (reference sequence). J was trimmed by 0 bases and V by 7 bases; bases with no gene match: 10. Study conclusions and caveats: 164 TCR beta chains were listed as cytomegalovirus-associated.

The rearrangement uses TRBV5-5 and TRBJ2-7; 7 nucleotides agree with TRBD1. The sequence came from a middle-aged man in good health and CMV-seropositive. Material for sequencing was PBMCs. Here the CDR3 reads CASLLGGPSSYEQYF. The DNA for the CDR3 is TGTGCCAGCTTATTAGGGGGCCCGAGCTCCTACGAGCAGTACTTC.